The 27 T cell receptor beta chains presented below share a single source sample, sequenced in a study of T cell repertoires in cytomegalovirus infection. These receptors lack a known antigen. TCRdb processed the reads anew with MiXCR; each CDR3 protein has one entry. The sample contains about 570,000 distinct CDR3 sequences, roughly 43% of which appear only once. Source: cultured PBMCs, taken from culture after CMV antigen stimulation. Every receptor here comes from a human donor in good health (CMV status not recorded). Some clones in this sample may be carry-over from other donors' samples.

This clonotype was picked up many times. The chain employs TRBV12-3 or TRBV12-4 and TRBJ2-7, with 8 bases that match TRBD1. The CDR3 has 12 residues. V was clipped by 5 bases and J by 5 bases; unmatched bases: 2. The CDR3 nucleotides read TGTGCCAGCAGTCCACAGGGGGACGAGCAGTACTTC. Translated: CASSPQGDEQYF.

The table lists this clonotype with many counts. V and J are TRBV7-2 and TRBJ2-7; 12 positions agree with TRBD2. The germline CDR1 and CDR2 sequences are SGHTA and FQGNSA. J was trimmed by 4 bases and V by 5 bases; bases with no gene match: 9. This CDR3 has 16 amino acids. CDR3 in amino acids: CASSRAGGTSGYEQYF. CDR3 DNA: TGTGCCAGCAGCCGGGCGGGAGGGACTAGCGGGTACGAGCAGTACTTC.

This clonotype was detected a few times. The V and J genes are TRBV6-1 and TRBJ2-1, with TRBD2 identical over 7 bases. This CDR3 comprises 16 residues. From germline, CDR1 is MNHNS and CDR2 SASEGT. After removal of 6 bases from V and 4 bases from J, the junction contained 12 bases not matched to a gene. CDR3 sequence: CASRSPRARGYNEQFF. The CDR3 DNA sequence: TGTGCCAGCAGAAGCCCTAGGGCGCGGGGGTACAATGAGCAGTTCTTC.

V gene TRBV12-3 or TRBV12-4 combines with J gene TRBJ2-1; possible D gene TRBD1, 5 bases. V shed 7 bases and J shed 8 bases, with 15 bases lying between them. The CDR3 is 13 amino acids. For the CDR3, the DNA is TGTGCCAGCACCAGGACAACCTGGGATGAGCAGTTCTTC. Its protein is CASTRTTWDEQFF.

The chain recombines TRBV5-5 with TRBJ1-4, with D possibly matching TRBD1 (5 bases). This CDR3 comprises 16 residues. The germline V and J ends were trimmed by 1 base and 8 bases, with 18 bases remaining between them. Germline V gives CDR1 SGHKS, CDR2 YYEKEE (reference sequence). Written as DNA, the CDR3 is TGTGCCAGCAGCTTGTATATATCGCAGGGTCAAGAAAAACTGTTTTTT. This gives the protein CASSLYISQGQEKLFF.

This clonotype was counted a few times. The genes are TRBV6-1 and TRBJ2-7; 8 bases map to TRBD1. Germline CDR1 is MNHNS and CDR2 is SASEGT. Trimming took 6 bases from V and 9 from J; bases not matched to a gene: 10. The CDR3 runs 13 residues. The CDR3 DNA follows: TGTGCCAGCAGGACCGGACAGGGCGGCGGGCAGTACTTC. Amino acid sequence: CASRTGQGGGQYF.

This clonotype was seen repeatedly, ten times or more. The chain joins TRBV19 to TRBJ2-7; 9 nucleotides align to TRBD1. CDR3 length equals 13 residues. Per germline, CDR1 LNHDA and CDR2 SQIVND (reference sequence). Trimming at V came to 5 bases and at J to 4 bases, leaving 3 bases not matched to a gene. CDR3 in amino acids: CASSRDREYEQYF. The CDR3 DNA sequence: TGTGCCAGTAGTCGGGACAGGGAGTACGAGCAGTACTTC.

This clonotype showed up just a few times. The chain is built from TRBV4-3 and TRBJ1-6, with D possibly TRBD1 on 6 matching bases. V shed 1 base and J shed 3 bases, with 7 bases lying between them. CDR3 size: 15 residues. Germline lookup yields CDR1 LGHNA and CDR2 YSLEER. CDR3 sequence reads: CASSQGQDYNSPLHF. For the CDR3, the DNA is TGCGCCAGCAGCCAAGGACAGGACTATAATTCACCCCTCCACTTT.

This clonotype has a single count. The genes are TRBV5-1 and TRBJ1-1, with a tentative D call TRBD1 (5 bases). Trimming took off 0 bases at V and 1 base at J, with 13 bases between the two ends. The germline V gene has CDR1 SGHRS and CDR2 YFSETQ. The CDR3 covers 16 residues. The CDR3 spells CASSLGFNDRNTEAFF. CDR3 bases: TGCGCCAGCAGCTTGGGATTTAACGACAGGAACACTGAAGCTTTCTTT.

In DNA form, the CDR3 reads TGTGCCAGCAGAGCTGGAGCGCAGTGGGCCAAAAACATTCAGTACTTC. Protein: CASRAGAQWAKNIQYF. The chain joins TRBV6-1 to TRBJ2-4; D is unclear. Germline lookup yields CDR1 MNHNS and CDR2 SASEGT. The CDR3 has 16 amino acids. V was pared by 6 bases and J by 1 base, with 16 bases between.

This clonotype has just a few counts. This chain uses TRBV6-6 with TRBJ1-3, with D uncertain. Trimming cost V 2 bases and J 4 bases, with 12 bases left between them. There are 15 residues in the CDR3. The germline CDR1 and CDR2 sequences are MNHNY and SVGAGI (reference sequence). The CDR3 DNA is TGTGCCAGCAGTTACGTTGGAGGGAGAGGAAACACCATATATTTT. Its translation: CASSYVGGRGNTIYF.

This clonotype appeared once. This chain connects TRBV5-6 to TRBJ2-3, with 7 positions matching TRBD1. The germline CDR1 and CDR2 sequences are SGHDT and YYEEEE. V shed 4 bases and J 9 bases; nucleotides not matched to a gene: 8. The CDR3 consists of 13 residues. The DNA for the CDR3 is TGTGCCAGCAGCCAGATGACAGGGAGCACGCAGTATTTT. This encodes CASSQMTGSTQYF.

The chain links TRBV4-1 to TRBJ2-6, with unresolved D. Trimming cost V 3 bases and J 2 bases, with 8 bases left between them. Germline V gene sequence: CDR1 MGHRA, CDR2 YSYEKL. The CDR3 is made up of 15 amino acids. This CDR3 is CASSQHSTGANVLTF. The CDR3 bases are TGCGCCAGCAGCCAGCACTCCACTGGGGCCAACGTCCTGACTTTC.

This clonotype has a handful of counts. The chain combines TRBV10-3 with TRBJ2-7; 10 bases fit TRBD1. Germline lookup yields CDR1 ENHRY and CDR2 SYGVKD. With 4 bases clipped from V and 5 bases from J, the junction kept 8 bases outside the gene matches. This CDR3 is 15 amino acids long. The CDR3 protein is CAISGRLGTGDEQYF. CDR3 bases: TGTGCCATCAGTGGGAGGCTGGGGACAGGGGACGAGCAGTACTTC.

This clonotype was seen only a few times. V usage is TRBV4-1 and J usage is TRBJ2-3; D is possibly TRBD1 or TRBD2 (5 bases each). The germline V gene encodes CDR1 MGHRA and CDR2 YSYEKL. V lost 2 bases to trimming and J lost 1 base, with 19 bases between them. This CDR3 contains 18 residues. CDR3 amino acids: CASSQILMGRVRTDTQYF. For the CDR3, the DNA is TGCGCCAGCAGCCAAATATTGATGGGGCGGGTGCGCACAGATACGCAGTATTTT.

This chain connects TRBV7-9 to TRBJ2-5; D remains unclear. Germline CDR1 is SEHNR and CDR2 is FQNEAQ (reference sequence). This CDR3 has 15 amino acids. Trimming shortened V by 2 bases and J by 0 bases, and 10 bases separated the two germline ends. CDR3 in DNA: TGTGCCAGCAGCTTATGGCCAGAATACCAAGAGACCCAGTACTTC. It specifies CASSLWPEYQETQYF.

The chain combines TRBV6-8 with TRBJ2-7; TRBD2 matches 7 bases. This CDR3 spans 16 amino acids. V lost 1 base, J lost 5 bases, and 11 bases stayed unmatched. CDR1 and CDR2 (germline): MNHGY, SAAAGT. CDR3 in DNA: TGTGCCAGCAGTTACTTCGCGGGGGAACTTCAGGACGAGCAGTACTTC. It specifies CASSYFAGELQDEQYF.

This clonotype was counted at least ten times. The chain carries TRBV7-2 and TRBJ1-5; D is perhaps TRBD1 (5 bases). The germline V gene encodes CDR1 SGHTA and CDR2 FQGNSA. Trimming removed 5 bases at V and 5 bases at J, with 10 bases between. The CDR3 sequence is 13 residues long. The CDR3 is CASSPMGDQPQHF. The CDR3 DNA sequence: TGTGCCAGCAGCCCCATGGGGGATCAGCCCCAGCATTTT.

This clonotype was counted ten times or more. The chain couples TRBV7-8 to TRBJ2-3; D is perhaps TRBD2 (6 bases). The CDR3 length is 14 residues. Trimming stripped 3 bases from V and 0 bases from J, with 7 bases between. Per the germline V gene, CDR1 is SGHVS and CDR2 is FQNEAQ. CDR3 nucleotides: TGTGCCAGCAGCTTTCGGGGGAGCACAGATACGCAGTATTTT. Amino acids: CASSFRGSTDTQYF.

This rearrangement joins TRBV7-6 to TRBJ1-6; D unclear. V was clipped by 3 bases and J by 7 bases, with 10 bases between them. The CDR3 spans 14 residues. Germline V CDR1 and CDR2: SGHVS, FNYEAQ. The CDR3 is CASSFGENNSPLHF. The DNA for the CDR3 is TGTGCCAGCAGCTTCGGAGAGAACAATTCACCCCTCCACTTT.

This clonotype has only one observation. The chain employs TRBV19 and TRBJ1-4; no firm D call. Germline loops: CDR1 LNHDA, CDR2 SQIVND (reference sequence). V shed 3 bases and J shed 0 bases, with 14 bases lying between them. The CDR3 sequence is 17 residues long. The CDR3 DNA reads TGTGCCAGTAGTATCCCGGCACAGTTTACAACTAATGAAAAACTGTTTTTT. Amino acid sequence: CASSIPAQFTTNEKLFF.

CDR3 bases: TGTGCCAGCAGCCCGGGACTAGGCCCCACAGATACGCAGTATTTT. Translation: CASSPGLGPTDTQYF. The rearrangement links TRBV7-2 to TRBJ2-3; 8 nucleotides align to TRBD2. CDR1 and CDR2 from the germline V gene are SGHTA and FQGNSA. This CDR3 spans 15 amino acids. With 5 bases clipped from V and 2 bases from J, the junction kept 6 bases outside the gene matches.

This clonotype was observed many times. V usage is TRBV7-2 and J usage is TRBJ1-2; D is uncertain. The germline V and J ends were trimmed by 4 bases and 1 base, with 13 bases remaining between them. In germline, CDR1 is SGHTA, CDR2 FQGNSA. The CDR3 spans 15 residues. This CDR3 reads CASSSNADVNYGYTF. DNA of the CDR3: TGTGCCAGCAGCTCCAACGCAGATGTTAACTATGGCTACACCTTC.

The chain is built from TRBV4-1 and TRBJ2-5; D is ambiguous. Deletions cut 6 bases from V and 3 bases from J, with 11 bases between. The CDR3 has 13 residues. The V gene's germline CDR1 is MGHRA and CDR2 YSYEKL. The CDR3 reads CASSLAVKETQYF. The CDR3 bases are TGCGCCAGCAGTCTCGCGGTTAAAGAGACCCAGTACTTC.

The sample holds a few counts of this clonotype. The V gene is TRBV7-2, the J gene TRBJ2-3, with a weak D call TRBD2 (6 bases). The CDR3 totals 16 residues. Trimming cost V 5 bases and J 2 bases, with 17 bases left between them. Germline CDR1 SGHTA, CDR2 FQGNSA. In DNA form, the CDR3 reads TGTGCCAGCAGCCCAGGCGGCCTAGCGTACACAGATACGCAGTATTTT. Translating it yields CASSPGGLAYTDTQYF.

As DNA, the CDR3 is TGTGCCAGCAGCGCCGCCGGGACCTTGAGGGAGACCCAGTACTTC. Protein sequence: CASSAAGTLRETQYF. The V and J genes are TRBV9 and TRBJ2-5; the D gene could be TRBD1 or TRBD2 (5 bases each). CDR3 length: 15 amino acids. The germline CDR1 and CDR2 sequences are SGDLS and YYNGEE. The V end lost 3 bases, the J end lost 5 bases, and 17 bases lay between the germline ends.

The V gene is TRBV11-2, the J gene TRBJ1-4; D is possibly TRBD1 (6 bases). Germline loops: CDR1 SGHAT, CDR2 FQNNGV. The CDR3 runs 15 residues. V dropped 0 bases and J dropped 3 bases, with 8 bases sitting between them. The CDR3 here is CASSLEGGANEKLFF. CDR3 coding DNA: TGTGCCAGCAGCTTAGAAGGGGGAGCTAATGAAAAACTGTTTTTT.